Listed here are 30 T cell receptor beta chains from one sample, sequenced in a study of cytomegalovirus exposure and HLA in healthy donors. TCRdb's table, derived via immunoSEQ multiplex PCR, lists solely in-frame clones and lacks some. The sample holds roughly 250,000 clones, around 86% seen once. The sequenced sample was PBMCs. These receptors all stem from a woman in her twenties or thirties in good health and CMV-seropositive.

The table lists this clone with a count of one. The J gene is TRBJ1-1, the V gene TRBV6-5; D might be TRBD1 (5 bases). CDR1 is MNHEY and CDR2 is SVGAGI in the germline V gene. V shed 8 bases and J shed 3 bases, with 16 bases lying between them. This CDR3 contains 14 residues. CDR3 sequence: CASFSRGGYTEAFF. CDR3 DNA: TGTGCCAGCTTTTCGCGGGGCGGATACACTGAAGCTTTCTTT.

This chain uses TRBV30 with TRBJ2-7; 8 bases map to TRBD2. The CDR3 has 14 residues. The germline V gene encodes CDR1 GTSNPN and CDR2 SVGIG (reference sequence). V was clipped by 2 bases and J by 5 bases; unmatched bases: 8. The CDR3 is CAWSHGAGAHEQYF. DNA of the CDR3: TGTGCCTGGAGTCACGGAGCGGGGGCCCACGAGCAGTACTTC.

The rearrangement links TRBV10-3 to TRBJ2-7, with 10 bases matching TRBD1. The ends lost 4 bases at V and 6 bases at J; junction bases unmatched: 9. The CDR3 has 15 residues. The germline V gene has CDR1 ENHRY and CDR2 SYGVKD. Here the CDR3 DNA reads TGTGCCATCAGTGTACGGGACAGGGGAGTGGGCGAGCAGTACTTC. Translated: CAISVRDRGVGEQYF.

This rearrangement joins TRBV5-6 to TRBJ2-7; 9 positions match TRBD1. V dropped 1 base and J dropped 4; count of bases not matched to a gene: 6. Germline assignment: CDR1 SGHDT and CDR2 YYEEEE. The CDR3 is made up of 15 amino acids. The CDR3 region is CASSLTGGADYEQYF. The DNA for the CDR3 is TGTGCCAGCAGCTTGACAGGGGGCGCGGATTACGAGCAGTACTTC.

V and J are TRBV6-1 and TRBJ1-5; D is unresolved. The V end was cut by 4 bases, the J end by 7 bases, with 11 bases between. CDR3 size: 13 residues. Germline V CDR1 and CDR2: MNHNS, SASEGT. CDR3 coding DNA: TGTGCCAGCAGTGGAACTGCAGGCCAGCCCCAGCATTTT. It encodes CASSGTAGQPQHF.

The chain is built from TRBV28 and TRBJ2-7, with TRBD2 identical over 7 bases. The CDR3 consists of 13 residues. Per the germline V gene, CDR1 is MDHEN and CDR2 is SYDVKM. The J segment lost 2 bases and the V segment lost 3 bases, leaving 1 base of the junction unmatched. The CDR3 nucleotides are TGTGCCAGCAGTTTCGCGGGAGCCTACGAGCAGTACTTC. Protein sequence: CASSFAGAYEQYF. Complete variable domain (other parts from reference TRBV28 and TRBJ2-7): DVKVTQSSRYLVKRTGEKVFLECVQDMDHENMFWYRQDPGLGLRLIYFSYDVKMKEKGDIPEGYSVSREKKERFSLILESASTNQTSMYLCASSFAGAYEQYFGPGTRLTVT.

V and J are TRBV27 and TRBJ1-5; 7 bases align to TRBD1. Unmatched junction bases numbered 5, after V lost 5 bases and J lost 4 bases. Germline-derived CDR1 and CDR2 are MNHEY and SMNVEV (reference sequence). This CDR3 spans 14 amino acids. CDR3 DNA sequence: TGTGCCAGCAGTGAGACAGGGTCGAATCAGCCCCAGCATTTT. This gives the protein CASSETGSNQPQHF.

The chain employs TRBV27 and TRBJ2-1; 10 bases fit TRBD2. Per germline, CDR1 MNHEY and CDR2 SMNVEV (reference sequence). With V trimmed by 6 bases and J by 9 bases, 14 bases remained unmatched. This CDR3 region has 16 residues. CDR3 loop: CASSHYPSGGVSEQFF. In nucleotides, the CDR3 is TGTGCCAGCAGCCACTACCCTAGCGGGGGAGTATCTGAGCAGTTCTTC.

The rearrangement links TRBV29-1 to TRBJ1-1; tentatively, D is TRBD1 (6 bases). V was clipped by 6 bases and J by 1 base, with 12 bases between them. Germline V CDR1 and CDR2: SQVTM, ANQGSEA. The CDR3 has 13 amino acids. The CDR3 region is CSVKTGPNTEAFF. For the CDR3, the DNA is TGCAGCGTGAAGACAGGACCGAACACTGAAGCTTTCTTT.

This chain joins TRBV5-1 and TRBJ2-5, with 7 bases matching TRBD2. Germline V lookup: CDR1 SGHRS, CDR2 YFSETQ. The CDR3 has 15 amino acids. J lost 1 base, V lost 2 bases, and 5 bases had no gene match. The CDR3 DNA is TGCGCCAGCAGCTTTCTCGGGACTACCCAAGAGACCCAGTACTTC. It is translated as CASSFLGTTQETQYF.

This clone was detected once. The J gene is TRBJ1-2, the V gene TRBV19; TRBD1 aligns across 11 bases. CDR3 length equals 16 residues. CDR1 and CDR2 (germline): LNHDA, SQIVND (reference sequence). Unmatched junction bases numbered 13, after V lost 6 bases and J lost 7 bases. CDR3 in DNA: TGTGCCAGTAGCAGAGCAGGCGGACAGGGGGCGGTTGGCTACACCTTC. Protein product: CASSRAGGQGAVGYTF.

The chain uses TRBV29-1 and TRBJ2-3, with 11 bases fitting TRBD2. Trimming removed 4 bases from V and 4 bases from J; junction bases left unmatched: 7. This CDR3 has 15 amino acids. Germline V gene lookup returns CDR1 SQVTM and CDR2 ANQGSEA. CDR3 loop: CSVGTGTSGSDTQYF. As DNA, the CDR3 is TGCAGCGTTGGTACCGGGACTAGCGGATCAGATACGCAGTATTTT.

This clone was seen only once. The CDR3 sequence is CASSLDRGRTTNEKLFF. The CDR3 coding sequence is TGTGCCAGCAGCTTGGACAGGGGGCGGACAACTAATGAAAAACTGTTTTTT. This sequence joins TRBV7-2 and TRBJ1-4; 11 bases line up with TRBD1. The CDR3 totals 17 residues. The V and J ends lost 3 bases and 0 bases, in that order; junction bases with no gene match: 3. Germline V lookup: CDR1 SGHTA, CDR2 FQGNSA. The variable domain in full, with the rest retrieved from reference TRBV7-2 and TRBJ1-4, is GAGVSQSPSNKVTEKGKDVELRCDPISGHTALYWYRQSLGQGLEFLIYFQGNSAPDKSGLPSDRFSAERTGGSVSTLTIQRTQQEDSAVYLCASSLDRGRTTNEKLFFGSGTQLSVL.

In its sample, this clone was seen once. The chain combines TRBV29-1 with TRBJ1-2; 7 positions match TRBD1. The CDR3 has 15 residues. Germline CDR1 is SQVTM and CDR2 is ANQGSEA. With 4 bases clipped from V and 8 bases from J, the junction kept 16 bases outside the gene matches. Here the CDR3 DNA reads TGCAGCGTTGGTTCCGGGACAGACCTTATTAGGGGCTACACCTTC. As protein: CSVGSGTDLIRGYTF.

The rearrangement joins TRBV14 to TRBJ1-1; TRBD1 matches at 7 bases. V dropped 4 bases and J dropped 1; count of bases not matched to a gene: 3. The CDR3 runs 14 residues. Germline V gives CDR1 SGHDN, CDR2 FVKESK. The CDR3 here is CASSRTGENTEAFF. As DNA, the CDR3 is TGTGCCAGCAGCCGAACAGGGGAGAACACTGAAGCTTTCTTT.

J is TRBJ2-6 and V is TRBV6-5, with D hard to call. Trimming took off 5 bases at V and 0 bases at J, with 5 bases between the two ends. In germline, CDR1 is MNHEY, CDR2 SVGAGI. The CDR3 contains 14 residues. The CDR3 here is CASSPLSGANVLTF. DNA of the CDR3: TGTGCCAGCAGTCCTCTCTCTGGGGCCAACGTCCTGACTTTC.

The rearrangement uses TRBV2 and TRBJ2-3; 7 positions match TRBD2. Germline lookup yields CDR1 SNHLY and CDR2 FYNNEI. The V gene end was trimmed by 10 bases and the J gene end by 4 bases; junction bases not matched to a gene: 14. The CDR3 has 15 residues. The CDR3 DNA follows: TGTGCCATCCCTACCGGGCGGGAGCCTCCAGATACGCAGTATTTT. Translating gives CAIPTGREPPDTQYF.

The J gene is TRBJ1-4, the V gene TRBV28; D possibly corresponds to TRBD1 (6 bases). Trimming left V 4 bases short and J 0 bases short, with 18 bases between. Germline CDR1 and CDR2: MDHEN and SYDVKM. This CDR3 is 18 amino acids long. The CDR3 DNA follows: TGTGCCAGCAGTTCATGGGCAGGGGCCCTTGCAACTAATGAAAAACTGTTTTTT. Translated, it gives CASSSWAGALATNEKLFF.

This chain links TRBV28 with TRBJ2-1; the D gene is possibly TRBD2 (5 bases). Trimming stripped 1 base from V and 2 bases from J, with 18 bases between. The CDR3 extends over 18 amino acids. Germline CDR1 is MDHEN and CDR2 is SYDVKM. The CDR3 nucleotides are TGTGCCAGCAGTTTATTACTGGGTATGAGAGCGGCCTACAATGAGCAGTTCTTC. This codes for CASSLLLGMRAAYNEQFF.

The chain links TRBV2 to TRBJ2-2; tentatively, D is TRBD1 (6 bases). From germline, CDR1 is SNHLY and CDR2 FYNNEI. CDR3 length equals 14 residues. V was trimmed by 6 bases and J by 6 bases, leaving 14 bases between them. CDR3 amino acids: CASRGQGFPGELFF. The CDR3 DNA reads as TGTGCCAGCAGAGGCCAGGGGTTTCCCGGGGAGCTGTTTTTT. Together with reference TRBV2 and TRBJ2-2, the CDR3 gives the full variable domain: EPEVTQTPSHQVTQMGQEVILRCVPISNHLYFYWYRQILGQKVEFLVSFYNNEISEKSEIFDDQFSVERPDGSNFTLKIRSTKLEDSAMYFCASRGQGFPGELFFGEGSRLTVL.

The rearrangement links TRBV7-9 to TRBJ2-5; 11 nucleotides agree with TRBD1. J was trimmed by 1 base and V by 3 bases; bases with no gene match: 10. The CDR3 extends over 18 amino acids. CDR1 SEHNR and CDR2 FQNEAQ come from the germline V gene (reference sequence). As DNA, the CDR3 is TGTGCCAGCAGCTTGGGGACAGGGGGTAGAGGGGCCCAAGAGACCCAGTACTTC. Protein sequence: CASSLGTGGRGAQETQYF.

The CDR3 coding sequence is TGTGCCAGCAGTTTGAGGCCCAAACAGGGGTTTACGGGAGAGCAGTACTTC. Its translation: CASSLRPKQGFTGEQYF. The chain is built from TRBV2 and TRBJ2-7, with TRBD1 matching 7 bases. The CDR3 is made up of 17 amino acids. CDR1 and CDR2 from the germline V gene are SNHLY and FYNNEI. V was clipped by 5 bases and J by 7 bases; unmatched bases: 20.

V usage is TRBV11-3 and J usage is TRBJ2-1; 15 bases are shared with TRBD2. Germline V CDR1 and CDR2: SGHNT, YENEEA. The CDR3 extends over 19 amino acids. V lost 4 bases to trimming and J lost 2 bases; unmatched junction nucleotides: 9. The CDR3 sequence is CASSSRTSGRGGTYNEQFF. CDR3 sequence (DNA): TGTGCCAGCAGCTCACGGACTAGCGGGAGGGGGGGGACCTACAATGAGCAGTTCTTC.

This clone showed up just a few times. Given the absence of the conserved phenylalanine or tryptophan at the CDR3 end, a read error is likely. The DNA is omitted, as the CDR3 cannot be located on it reliably, and the CDR3 follows TCRdb's listing. This chain connects TRBV7-8 to TRBJ2-7; the D call of TRBD2 is as the table states it, not checked on the DNA. Looked up from germline, CDR1 is SGHVS and CDR2 is FQNEAQ. With termini counted, the CDR3 has 8 amino acids. Here the CDR3 reads CASSPSSL.

With respect to this clone: A much larger clone differs from this one at a single base, so this may be a read error. The rearrangement links TRBV7-9 to TRBJ2-7; TRBD1 matches 10 bases. CDR3 length: 13 amino acids. Germline V lookup: CDR1 SEHNR, CDR2 FQNEAQ (reference sequence). After removal of 5 bases from V and 3 bases from J, the junction contained 1 base not matched to a gene. In nucleotides, the CDR3 is TGTGCCAGCAGCCGGGACAGGGGCTACGAGCAGTACTTC. It specifies CASSRDRGYEQYF.

The chain couples TRBV2 to TRBJ2-1, with TRBD2 matching 7 bases. The length of the CDR3 is 13 residues. The germline CDR1 and CDR2 sequences are SNHLY and FYNNEI. After removal of 0 bases from V and 9 bases from J, the junction contained 2 bases not matched to a gene. This CDR3 is CASSEAWTSEQFF. The DNA of the CDR3 is TGTGCCAGCAGTGAAGCGTGGACTAGTGAGCAGTTCTTC.

The chain combines TRBV5-6 with TRBJ1-1; D might be TRBD1 (6 bases). This CDR3 contains 14 residues. V lost 4 bases, J lost 5 bases, and 15 bases lay in between. Germline CDR1 SGHDT, CDR2 YYEEEE. The DNA for the CDR3 is TGTGCCAGCAGCAGTACAGGGATTCGGACTGAAGCTTTCTTT. Amino acids: CASSSTGIRTEAFF.

The chain uses TRBV4-2 and TRBJ1-1; 7 bases match TRBD1. The CDR3 sequence is 15 residues long. With V trimmed by 3 bases and J by 1 base, 5 bases remained unmatched. CDR1 and CDR2 from the germline V gene are LGHNA and YNFKEQ. CDR3 loop: CASSHPTGQNTEAFF. CDR3 DNA sequence: TGTGCCAGCAGCCACCCGACAGGGCAGAACACTGAAGCTTTCTTT.

The genes are TRBV19 and TRBJ2-1; 9 nucleotides agree with TRBD1. Germline lookup yields CDR1 LNHDA and CDR2 SQIVND (reference sequence). The CDR3 totals 16 residues. V was clipped by 8 bases and J by 0 bases; unmatched bases: 8. This CDR3 reads CASDLAGQGSYNEQFF. The DNA for the CDR3 is TGTGCCAGTGACCTTGCGGGACAGGGCTCCTACAATGAGCAGTTCTTC. Using reference TRBV19 and TRBJ2-1 for the parts outside the CDR3, the full variable domain is DGGITQSPKYLFRKEGQNVTLSCEQNLNHDAMYWYRQDPGQGLRLIYYSQIVNDFQKGDIAEGYSVSREKKESFPLTVTSAQKNPTAFYLCASDLAGQGSYNEQFFGPGTRLTVL.

V usage is TRBV19 and J usage is TRBJ2-5; 7 nucleotides align to TRBD1. The CDR3 length is 12 residues. V dropped 4 bases and J dropped 12; count of bases not matched to a gene: 8. Germline values: CDR1 LNHDA, CDR2 SQIVND (reference sequence). The CDR3 is CASSNLGDRKYF. The CDR3 nucleotides are TGTGCCAGTAGTAACCTTGGGGACAGAAAGTACTTC.